The 12 T cell receptor beta chains given below trace back to one sample, sequenced in a study of a mutant IDH1 vaccine in newly diagnosed glioma. TCRdb's copy holds only in-frame clones and misses some; the assay was immunoSEQ multiplex PCR. The profile covers about 58,000 clones, with about 81% appearing a single time and 6.5% to 9% taken by the ten largest. Stated time point: week 5, during vaccination. Vaccine doses each comprised 300 ug of mutant IDH1 20-mer peptide, with topical imiquimod. Antigens of these TCRs are unknown. Sequenced material: PBMCs, taken from a glioma patient whose treatment included an IDH1 peptide vaccine. These receptors were taken from a woman between 45 and 65 years old with glioma.

The genes are TRBV5-1 and TRBJ2-3; D uncertain. Germline CDR1 is SGHRS and CDR2 is YFSETQ. The germline V and J ends were trimmed by 2 bases and 2 bases, with 6 bases remaining between them. The CDR3 runs 13 residues. In DNA, the CDR3 is TGCGCCAGCAGCTTAGGATTCACAGATACGCAGTATTTT. This sequence encodes CASSLGFTDTQYF. Using reference TRBV5-1 and TRBJ2-3 for the parts outside the CDR3, the full variable domain is KAGVTQTPRYLIKTRGQQVTLSCSPISGHRSVSWYQQTPGQGLQFLFEYFSETQRNKGNFPGRFSGRQFSNSRSEMNVSTLELGDSALYLCASSLGFTDTQYFGPGTRLTVL.

J is TRBJ2-1 and V is TRBV9; tentative D call: TRBD1 (6 bases). The CDR3 has 18 residues. V dropped 3 bases and J dropped 4 bases, with 23 bases sitting between them. CDR1 is SGDLS and CDR2 is YYNGEE in the germline V gene. CDR3 sequence (DNA): TGTGCCAGCAGCGGGTATCGGATTGGGGGCACCCCTTACAATGAGCAGTTCTTC. Translated: CASSGYRIGGTPYNEQFF.

The chain is built from TRBV2 and TRBJ2-7, with TRBD1 matching over 10 bases. Germline CDR1 SNHLY, CDR2 FYNNEI. CDR3 length: 16 amino acids. Germline trimming cut 5 bases from V and 3 bases from J; bases unmatched to any gene: 10. The CDR3 DNA is TGTGCCAGCAGTTCCGGGACAGGGGTTCTACTCTACGAGCAGTACTTC. The encoded protein is CASSSGTGVLLYEQYF. The complete variable domain, with remaining parts taken from reference TRBV2 and TRBJ2-7, reads EPEVTQTPSHQVTQMGQEVILRCVPISNHLYFYWYRQILGQKVEFLVSFYNNEISEKSEIFDDQFSVERPDGSNFTLKIRSTKLEDSAMYFCASSSGTGVLLYEQYFGPGTRLTVT.

V usage is TRBV6-1 and J usage is TRBJ1-6; D gene ambiguous. CDR3 length: 13 amino acids. V was pared by 0 bases and J by 11 bases, with 8 bases between. Germline lookup yields CDR1 MNHNS and CDR2 SASEGT. The CDR3 reads CASSEAHLPPLHF. Written as DNA, the CDR3 is TGTGCCAGCAGTGAAGCGCACCTGCCACCCCTCCACTTT.

J is TRBJ1-1 and V is TRBV7-8; weak D call: TRBD1 (5 bases). V was shortened by 1 base and J by 0 bases, with 12 bases between the two germline ends. This CDR3 region has 16 residues. Germline lookup yields CDR1 SGHVS and CDR2 FQNEAQ. CDR3 nucleotides: TGTGCCAGCAGCTTAGAGGGGACGAATATGAACACTGAAGCTTTCTTT. It codes for CASSLEGTNMNTEAFF.

The chain couples TRBV9 to TRBJ2-2, with TRBD1 matching 7 bases. This CDR3 contains 18 residues. Germline trimming cut 0 bases from V and 0 bases from J; bases unmatched to any gene: 8. Germline CDR1 and CDR2: SGDLS and YYNGEE. The CDR3 DNA follows: TGTGCCAGCAGCGTAGACTTTAGGGGGCGTCCGAACACCGGGGAGCTGTTTTTT. Translating gives CASSVDFRGRPNTGELFF.

This rearrangement joins TRBV13 to TRBJ1-2; TRBD1 is a possible D gene (6 bases). Per the germline V gene, CDR1 is PRHDT and CDR2 is FYEKMQ (reference sequence). This CDR3 is 14 amino acids long. V shed 2 bases and J shed 9 bases, with 16 bases lying between them. Written as DNA, the CDR3 is TGTGCCAGCAGCTTATCGGGGGGGGGCTCTCGCTACACCTTC. Encoded protein: CASSLSGGGSRYTF. Full variable domain (missing parts from reference TRBV13 and TRBJ1-2): AAGVIQSPRHLIKEKRETATLKCYPIPRHDTVYWYQQGPGQDPQFLISFYEKMQSDKGSIPDRFSAQQFSDYHSELNMSSLELGDSALYFCASSLSGGGSRYTFGSGTRLTVV.

The chain uses TRBV15 and TRBJ1-6; D is uncertain. Germline CDR1 and CDR2: LNHNV and YYDKDF (reference sequence). The CDR3 runs 15 residues. The ends were cut back, 0 bases at V and 9 bases at J, with 12 bases in the middle. The CDR3 DNA follows: TGTGCCACCAGCAGAGACAAGGGCTACGGTTCACCCCTCCACTTT. Its translation is CATSRDKGYGSPLHF.

This clone was seen a handful of times. For the CDR3, the DNA is TGTGCCACCAGCAGAGATCCCAGTCCCGGGGAGCTGTTTTTT. Translating it yields CATSRDPSPGELFF. This chain uses TRBV15 with TRBJ2-2; D ambiguous. The CDR3 consists of 14 residues. Germline assignment: CDR1 LNHNV and CDR2 YYDKDF (reference sequence). The germline V and J ends were trimmed by 0 bases and 6 bases, with 8 bases remaining between them. Together with reference TRBV15 and TRBJ2-2, the CDR3 gives the full variable domain: DAMVIQNPRYQVTQFGKPVTLSCSQTLNHNVMYWYQQKSSQAPKLLFHYYDKDFNNEADTPDNFQSRRPNTSFCFLDIRSPGLGDTAMYLCATSRDPSPGELFFGEGSRLTVL.

The chain links TRBV6-5 to TRBJ1-2; D perhaps matches TRBD1 (5 bases). The CDR3 runs to 14 residues. Germline CDR1 MNHEY, CDR2 SVGAGI. With 0 bases removed from V and 6 bases from J, the gap between germline ends came to 11 bases. CDR3 DNA sequence: TGTGCCAGCAGTTACTCCAGGGTATCGGATGGCTACACCTTC. It translates to CASSYSRVSDGYTF.

This chain links TRBV6-5 with TRBJ2-3; possible D gene TRBD1, 7 bases. V was trimmed by 6 bases and J by 7 bases, leaving 14 bases between them. CDR1 and CDR2 from the germline V gene are MNHEY and SVGAGI. This CDR3 is 13 amino acids long. CDR3 region: CASRAEGANTQYF. The CDR3 nucleotides read TGTGCCAGCAGGGCGGAGGGGGCTAATACGCAGTATTTT.

This clone was seen only once. The chain links TRBV30 to TRBJ1-1; D gene ambiguous. V was clipped by 1 base and J by 8 bases, with 17 bases between them. This CDR3 spans 14 amino acids. CDR1 and CDR2 from the germline V gene are GTSNPN and SVGIG (reference sequence). CDR3 coding DNA: TGTGCCTGGAGTGAAGCCGTCGGGCGCACCGAAGCTTTCTTT. This codes for CAWSEAVGRTEAFF.